This T cell receptor beta chain was profiled in a study of blood T cells in healthy people across ages. Study summary: Capturing about one barcoded beta molecule per two T cells was achieved by template switching.

In its sample, this clonotype was seen a few times. Germline V CDR1 and CDR2: SQVTM, ANQGSEA. There are 10 residues in the CDR3. The V and J ends lost 7 bases and 12 bases respectively, with 13 bases between them. For the second PCR, which ran for 7 to 11 cycles, a sample-barcoded 5' primer and a J-beta primer mix were used. From the 5' RACE reads, TCRdb called clonotypes with MiXCR, one entry per CDR3 protein. Here the sample spans 910,000 or so distinct CDR3 sequences, just over 50% being singletons. Per-sample PBMC isolation yielded at least 7 million cells. This TCR came from a woman aged 60-75 years in good health. Sequences were obtained from blood. The V and J genes are TRBV29-1 and TRBJ2-1; TRBD2 might be the D (5 bases). CDR3 DNA: TGCAGCGCCGTGGGTGGGAGGCAGTTCTTC. It translates to CSAVGGRQFF.